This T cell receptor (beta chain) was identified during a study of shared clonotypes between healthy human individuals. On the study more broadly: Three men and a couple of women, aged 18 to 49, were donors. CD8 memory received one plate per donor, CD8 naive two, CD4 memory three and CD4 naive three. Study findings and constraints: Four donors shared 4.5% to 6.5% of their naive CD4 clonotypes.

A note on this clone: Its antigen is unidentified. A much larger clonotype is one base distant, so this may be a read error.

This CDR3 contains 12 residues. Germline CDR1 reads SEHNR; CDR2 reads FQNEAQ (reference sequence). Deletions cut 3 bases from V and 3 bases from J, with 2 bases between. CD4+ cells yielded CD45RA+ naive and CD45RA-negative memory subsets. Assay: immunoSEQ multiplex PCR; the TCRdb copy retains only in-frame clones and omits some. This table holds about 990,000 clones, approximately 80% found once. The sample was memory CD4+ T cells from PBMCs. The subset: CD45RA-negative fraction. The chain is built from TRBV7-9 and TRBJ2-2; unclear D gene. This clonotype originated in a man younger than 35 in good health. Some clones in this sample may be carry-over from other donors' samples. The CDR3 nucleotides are TGTGCCAGCAGCTTCGACACCGGGGAGCTGTTTTTT. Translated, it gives CASSFDTGELFF.